This T cell receptor beta chain was obtained from a study of cytomegalovirus exposure and HLA in healthy donors. Findings of the study overall: One later analysis reportedly identified an Asian-associated ancestry cluster that showed fewer N-insertions than the approximately 700-donor mean.

PCR primers comprised 60 Vbeta and 13 Jbeta primers. Methods used by the authors: Roughly 11 million shared chains were among some 75 million unique TCR beta chains counted in a later analysis. Sequenced by immunoSEQ multiplex PCR; TCRdb stores in-frame clones only, minus some. That table supplies the V and J calls and clone size; D and trimming were determined from the DNA. This sample has approximately 190,000 clones, with about 81% found just once. For this clone: Its specificity is unknown.

Germline V gives CDR1 MNHEY, CDR2 SMNVEV (reference sequence). CDR3 length: 14 residues. V was pared by 3 bases and J by 5 bases, with 13 bases between. The origin of this receptor is a young woman in good health and CMV-seronegative. V usage is TRBV27 and J usage is TRBJ1-1, with D uncertain. Sequencing was carried out using PBMCs. The CDR3 reads CASSLRRTGTEAFF. The CDR3 coding sequence is TGTGCCAGCAGTTTGCGGAGGACGGGGACTGAAGCTTTCTTT.